These 31 T cell receptor beta chains were sequenced from one sample in a study of blood T cell repertoires in COVID-19. TCRdb's copy holds only in-frame clones and misses some; the assay was immunoSEQ multiplex PCR. The sample has 200,000 to 250,000 clones; about three quarters are singletons. The sequencing input was peripheral blood. These TCRs come from a woman in her seventies with acute or convalescent COVID-19.

The chain has TRBV7-9 and TRBJ1-1, with a weak D call TRBD1 (6 bases). Trimming took off 5 bases at V and 0 bases at J, with 16 bases between the two ends. CDR3 length: 16 amino acids. Looked up from germline, CDR1 is SEHNR and CDR2 is FQNEAQ (reference sequence). Here the CDR3 DNA reads TGTGCCAGCAGCCTCAGCCCAGGGGTCATGAACACTGAAGCTTTCTTT. It codes for CASSLSPGVMNTEAFF. Based on the CDR3 plus reference TRBV7-9 and TRBJ1-1, the full variable domain is DTGVSQNPRHKITKRGQNVTFRCDPISEHNRLYWYRQTLGQGPEFLTYFQNEAQLEKSRLLSDRFSAERPKGSFSTLEIQRTEQGDSAMYLCASSLSPGVMNTEAFFGQGTRLTVV.

This chain joins TRBV5-3 and TRBJ2-5; a possible D gene is TRBD1 (6 bases). TRBV5-3 is classed as an ORF, of uncertain function. Trimming cost V 4 bases and J 5 bases, with 18 bases left between them. This CDR3 comprises 15 residues. Here the CDR3 reads CARSLSTQGKETQYF. In nucleotides, the CDR3 is TGTGCCAGAAGCCTCTCGACACAGGGTAAGGAGACCCAGTACTTC.

The CDR3 reads CASSPLLGTGDRHNYGYTF. Written as DNA, the CDR3 is TGTGCCAGCAGCCCCCTTTTGGGGACAGGGGACCGTCATAACTATGGCTACACCTTC. The V gene is TRBV7-9, the J gene TRBJ1-2; 10 bases line up with TRBD1. Germline V gene data show CDR1 as SEHNR and CDR2 as FQNEAQ (reference sequence). V was pared by 5 bases and J by 1 base, with 16 bases of the junction left unmatched. The CDR3 covers 19 residues.

The chain employs TRBV19 and TRBJ2-5, with D possibly TRBD1 on 5 matching bases. Between the trimmed V and J ends, which lost 5 bases and 4 bases, there was a span of 14 bases. CDR1 and CDR2 from the germline V gene are LNHDA and SQIVND (reference sequence). This CDR3 contains 14 residues. This CDR3 reads CASSGSGNAETQYF. In DNA, the CDR3 is TGTGCCAGTAGTGGATCAGGGAATGCAGAGACCCAGTACTTC.

The V call is TRBV18, the J call TRBJ2-2; TRBD1 is a possible D gene (5 bases). The CDR3 length is 15 residues. V was pared by 3 bases and J by 1 base, with 9 bases between. The germline V gene has CDR1 KGHSH and CDR2 LQKENI. CDR3 nucleotide sequence: TGTGCCAGCTCACCGGGTACAGGGAACACCGGGGAGCTGTTTTTT. It is translated as CASSPGTGNTGELFF. Using reference TRBV18 and TRBJ2-2 for the parts outside the CDR3, the full variable domain is NAGVMQNPRHLVRRRGQEARLRCSPMKGHSHVYWYRQLPEEGLKFMVYLQKENIIDESGMPKERFSAEFPKEGPSILRIQQVVRGDSAAYFCASSPGTGNTGELFFGEGSRLTVL.

The chain recombines TRBV5-1 with TRBJ2-1, with 9 nucleotides matching TRBD2. Per germline, CDR1 SGHRS and CDR2 YFSETQ. Trimming at V came to 0 bases and at J to 8 bases, leaving 9 bases not matched to a gene. CDR3 size: 16 residues. Here the CDR3 reads CASSLALSGSWDEQFF. In DNA form, the CDR3 reads TGCGCCAGCAGCTTGGCACTTAGCGGGAGTTGGGATGAGCAGTTCTTC.

V gene TRBV18 combines with J gene TRBJ1-1, with 7 bases matching TRBD1. The CDR3 runs to 16 residues. CDR1 and CDR2 (germline): KGHSH, LQKENI. Trimming removed 3 bases from V and 11 bases from J; junction bases left unmatched: 18. DNA of the CDR3: TGTGCCAGCTCACCCTCCGTAACAGGGGCCGCCGGAGAGGCTTTCTTT. Encoded protein: CASSPSVTGAAGEAFF. The variable domain in full, completed from reference TRBV18 and TRBJ1-1, reads NAGVMQNPRHLVRRRGQEARLRCSPMKGHSHVYWYRQLPEEGLKFMVYLQKENIIDESGMPKERFSAEFPKEGPSILRIQQVVRGDSAAYFCASSPSVTGAAGEAFFGQGTRLTVV.

The chain is built from TRBV18 and TRBJ1-1, with a tentative D call TRBD1 (6 bases). Trimming left V 4 bases short and J 1 base short, with 10 bases between. Germline CDR1 and CDR2: KGHSH and LQKENI. The CDR3 length is 14 residues. CDR3 DNA: TGTGCCAGCTCACAGAAGACAGGGAACACTGAAGCTTTCTTT. Residues: CASSQKTGNTEAFF.

This chain connects TRBV6-6 to TRBJ1-2; the match to TRBD1 covers 11 bases. V lost 1 base to trimming and J lost 4 bases; unmatched junction nucleotides: 5. The length of the CDR3 is 16 residues. Germline CDR1 MNHNY, CDR2 SVGAGI (reference sequence). The CDR3 sequence: CASSYFYGTGGYGYTF. CDR3 sequence (DNA): TGTGCCAGCAGTTACTTCTACGGGACAGGGGGCTATGGCTACACCTTC.

V and J are TRBV11-2 and TRBJ2-2; 7 positions agree with TRBD1. V dropped 2 bases and J dropped 2; count of bases not matched to a gene: 14. This CDR3 spans 19 amino acids. The V gene's germline CDR1 is SGHAT and CDR2 FQNNGV. Here the CDR3 DNA reads TGTGCCAGCAGCTTAATGCCCACCGTGGGACAGAGTAACACCGGGGAGCTGTTTTTT. This codes for CASSLMPTVGQSNTGELFF. The entire variable domain, with the rest obtained from reference TRBV11-2 and TRBJ2-2, is as follows: EAGVAQSPRYKIIEKRQSVAFWCNPISGHATLYWYQQILGQGPKLLIQFQNNGVVDDSQLPKDRFSAERLKGVDSTLKIQPAKLEDSAVYLCASSLMPTVGQSNTGELFFGEGSRLTVL.

This clone has a handful of counts. The CDR3 sequence is CASGGQNTEAFF. CDR3 nucleotides: TGTGCCAGTGGTGGACAGAACACTGAAGCTTTCTTT. The chain employs TRBV19 and TRBJ1-1, with D perhaps matching TRBD1 (5 bases). This CDR3 region has 12 residues. The V gene lost 8 bases and the J gene lost 1 base, with 8 bases spanning the gap. Looked up from germline, CDR1 is LNHDA and CDR2 is SQIVND (reference sequence).

The rearrangement uses TRBV3-1 (or the pseudogene TRBV3-2) and TRBJ2-3; perhaps TRBD2 as D (6 bases). The germline V gene has CDR1 LGHDT and CDR2 YNNKEL (reference sequence). The V gene lost 1 base and the J gene lost 0 bases, with 14 bases spanning the gap. The CDR3 has 17 amino acids. CDR3 amino acids: CASSQGGSSASTDTQYF. Here the CDR3 DNA reads TGTGCCAGCAGCCAAGGGGGCTCTAGCGCTAGCACAGATACGCAGTATTTT.

This chain uses TRBV9 with TRBJ2-3; maybe TRBD1 (5 bases). Germline V lookup: CDR1 SGDLS, CDR2 YYNGEE. The CDR3 covers 15 residues. Trimming removed 4 bases at V and 5 bases at J, with 17 bases between. The CDR3 spells CASSPSSGLGDTQYF. The CDR3 DNA follows: TGTGCCAGCAGCCCATCGTCAGGGTTGGGAGATACGCAGTATTTT.

The chain has TRBV25-1 and TRBJ1-1; 11 nucleotides match TRBD1. CDR3 length: 15 amino acids. With 10 bases clipped from V and 1 base from J, the junction kept 8 bases outside the gene matches. Per the germline V gene, CDR1 is MGHDK and CDR2 is SYGVNS. The CDR3 loop is CATPGQGAPNTEAFF. The CDR3 coding sequence is TGTGCCACCCCCGGACAGGGGGCTCCGAACACTGAAGCTTTCTTT. Complete variable domain (other parts from reference TRBV25-1 and TRBJ1-1): EADIYQTPRYLVIGTGKKITLECSQTMGHDKMYWYQQDPGMELHLIHYSYGVNSTEKGDLSSESTVSRIRTEHFPLTLESARPSHTSQYLCATPGQGAPNTEAFFGQGTRLTVV.

This clone has only a few counts. The chain has TRBV4-2 and TRBJ2-2; 13 bases map to TRBD2. Germline V gene data show CDR1 as LGHNA and CDR2 as YNFKEQ. The length of the CDR3 is 17 residues. V lost 2 bases and J lost 8; bases outside the gene matches: 8. The chain's CDR3 is CASSQLGLAGVGGELFF. CDR3 DNA sequence: TGTGCCAGCAGCCAACTCGGACTAGCGGGAGTTGGGGGGGAGCTGTTTTTT.

For this clone: Other DNA sequences in the same sample also yield this CDR3. The CDR3 bases are TGTGCCAGCAGTGTCCAGGGTGGAACCGGGGAGCTGTTTTTT. The encoded protein is CASSVQGGTGELFF. The rearrangement uses TRBV2 and TRBJ2-2, with D possibly matching TRBD1 (5 bases). Germline V CDR1 and CDR2: SNHLY, FYNNEI. This CDR3 spans 14 amino acids. Trimming left V 4 bases short and J 5 bases short, with 11 bases between. Full variable domain (outside the CDR3, taken from reference TRBV2 and TRBJ2-2): EPEVTQTPSHQVTQMGQEVILRCVPISNHLYFYWYRQILGQKVEFLVSFYNNEISEKSEIFDDQFSVERPDGSNFTLKIRSTKLEDSAMYFCASSVQGGTGELFFGEGSRLTVL.

This chain joins TRBV27 and TRBJ2-5; 13 nucleotides match TRBD2. After removal of 5 bases from V and 6 bases from J, the junction contained 9 bases not matched to a gene. The CDR3 has 16 residues. In germline, CDR1 is MNHEY, CDR2 SMNVEV (reference sequence). The CDR3 sequence: CASSPGTSGARKTQYF. CDR3 in DNA: TGTGCCAGCAGTCCCGGGACTAGCGGGGCTAGGAAGACCCAGTACTTC.

J is TRBJ1-3 and V is TRBV13; D gene ambiguous. Germline CDR1 is PRHDT and CDR2 is FYEKMQ (reference sequence). V was pared by 5 bases and J by 0 bases, with 11 bases between. The CDR3 totals 15 residues. CDR3 nucleotides: TGTGCCAGCAGCCCGAGAGGTTCCTCTGGAAACACCATATATTTT. Residues: CASSPRGSSGNTIYF.

The V gene is TRBV5-1, the J gene TRBJ1-4; 7 nucleotides match TRBD1. J was trimmed by 4 bases and V by 2 bases; bases with no gene match: 2. Germline CDR1 SGHRS, CDR2 YFSETQ. This CDR3 has 14 residues. Written as DNA, the CDR3 is TGCGCCAGCAGCTTAGGACAGGTTAATGAAAAACTGTTTTTT. It yields the protein CASSLGQVNEKLFF.

The V gene is TRBV27, the J gene TRBJ2-7, with TRBD1 matching 11 bases. The germline V gene has CDR1 MNHEY and CDR2 SMNVEV (reference sequence). V gave up 4 bases and J gave up 3 bases; unmatched junction bases: 11. The length of the CDR3 is 17 residues. CDR3 DNA sequence: TGTGCCAGCAGTTCCCCTTCCCCGGGACAGGGGGGCTACGAGCAGTACTTC. Its translation is CASSSPSPGQGGYEQYF.

This clone occurred a few times. This sequence joins TRBV23-1 and TRBJ2-2; 8 bases are a match to TRBD2. TRBV23-1 falls under the ORF class, with uncertain function. The V gene end was trimmed by 4 bases and the J gene end by 0 bases; junction bases not matched to a gene: 1. The CDR3 sequence is 15 residues long. CDR3 nucleotides: TGCGCCAGCAGTCGACTAGCGCCGAACACCGGGGAGCTGTTTTTT. Its protein is CASSRLAPNTGELFF.

In this sample, this clone turned up once. J is TRBJ2-3 and V is TRBV28, with 9 nucleotides matching TRBD1. The germline V gene has CDR1 MDHEN and CDR2 SYDVKM. The CDR3 spans 18 residues. J lost 0 bases, V lost 4 bases, and 11 bases had no gene match. This chain's CDR3 is CASSSTLGQGLSTDTQYF. In DNA, the CDR3 is TGTGCCAGCAGTTCAACCCTGGGACAGGGACTTAGCACAGATACGCAGTATTTT.

DNA of the CDR3: TGTGCCACCGCCCCCGGGACAGGAAAGGGATACACCGGGGAGCTGTTTTTT. As protein: CATAPGTGKGYTGELFF. The genes are TRBV24-1 and TRBJ2-2, with TRBD1 matching over 8 bases. CDR1 is KGHDR, CDR2 SFDVKD, per germline. V gave up 9 bases and J gave up 3 bases; unmatched junction bases: 14. This CDR3 is 17 amino acids long.

This clone was recorded only once. The genes are TRBV5-1 and TRBJ2-1; 7 bases map to TRBD1. Germline loops: CDR1 SGHRS, CDR2 YFSETQ. This CDR3 is 16 amino acids long. With 1 base clipped from V and 2 bases from J, the junction kept 6 bases outside the gene matches. The CDR3 reads CASSLRQGSPYNEQFF. CDR3 nucleotides: TGCGCCAGCAGCTTGAGACAGGGCAGCCCCTACAATGAGCAGTTCTTC.

V and J are TRBV30 and TRBJ1-5, with a tentative D call TRBD1 (5 bases). Trimming cost V 4 bases and J 4 bases, with 20 bases left between them. CDR1 and CDR2 from the germline V gene are GTSNPN and SVGIG (reference sequence). The CDR3 has 16 residues. Here the CDR3 reads CAWTAGGTAANQPQHF. The CDR3 bases are TGTGCCTGGACCGCTGGGGGGACCGCCGCTAATCAGCCCCAGCATTTT.

V and J are TRBV19 and TRBJ2-3, with D possibly matching TRBD2 (5 bases). Germline-derived CDR1 and CDR2 are LNHDA and SQIVND (reference sequence). The ends were cut back, 2 bases at V and 0 bases at J, with 21 bases in the middle. The CDR3 is made up of 19 amino acids. The CDR3 sequence is CASSISGPFGGYSTDTQYF. The CDR3 nucleotides read TGTGCCAGTAGTATAAGTGGACCCTTCGGCGGGTATAGCACAGATACGCAGTATTTT. The full variable domain, with the rest looked up from reference TRBV19 and TRBJ2-3, is DGGITQSPKYLFRKEGQNVTLSCEQNLNHDAMYWYRQDPGQGLRLIYYSQIVNDFQKGDIAEGYSVSREKKESFPLTVTSAQKNPTAFYLCASSISGPFGGYSTDTQYFGPGTRLTVL.

This rearrangement joins TRBV5-1 to TRBJ1-1; D is uncertain. Germline V gives CDR1 SGHRS, CDR2 YFSETQ. The V end was cut by 5 bases, the J end by 5 bases, with 19 bases between. The CDR3 totals 15 residues. DNA for the CDR3: TGCGCCAGCAGTGATGTCCGGATTTCGGGGACTGAAGCTTTCTTT. It is translated as CASSDVRISGTEAFF.

This clone was detected a few times. The J gene is TRBJ2-7, the V gene TRBV6-5; 10 bases map to TRBD2. The CDR3 length is 13 residues. The junction had 4 bases not matched to a gene; V was cut back by 7 bases and J by 4 bases. The germline V gene has CDR1 MNHEY and CDR2 SVGAGI. CDR3 protein: CASTPSGGYEQYF. CDR3 DNA sequence: TGTGCCAGCACTCCTAGCGGGGGATACGAGCAGTACTTC.

This rearrangement joins TRBV2 to TRBJ2-2; D is perhaps TRBD1 (6 bases). The CDR3 is 14 amino acids. CDR1 is SNHLY and CDR2 is FYNNEI in the germline V gene. With 8 bases removed from V and 3 bases from J, the gap between germline ends came to 13 bases. CDR3 DNA sequence: TGTGCCAGCGCAAGGGACACCTACACCGGGGAGCTGTTTTTT. Translation: CASARDTYTGELFF.

This sequence joins TRBV11-1 and TRBJ1-6, with 9 bases fitting TRBD1. Germline values: CDR1 SGHAT, CDR2 FQDESV (reference sequence). V dropped 4 bases and J dropped 7; count of bases not matched to a gene: 5. The CDR3 runs 15 residues. CDR3 bases: TGTGCCAGCAGCTACGGACAGGGGACGAATTCACCCCTCCACTTT. Protein: CASSYGQGTNSPLHF.

This clone has only a few counts. V and J are TRBV2 and TRBJ1-4; 9 nucleotides line up with TRBD1. Per germline, CDR1 SNHLY and CDR2 FYNNEI. Trimming at V came to 6 bases and at J to 8 bases, leaving 10 bases not matched to a gene. The CDR3 runs to 15 residues. The DNA for the CDR3 is TGTGCCAGCAGCTCGTACCCGGGACAGGGAGAAAAACTGTTTTTT. It is translated as CASSSYPGQGEKLFF.